One and the same sample provided the 5 T cell receptor beta chains below, sequenced in a study of blood T cell repertoires in COVID-19. The assay was immunoSEQ multiplex PCR, and TCRdb's table has in-frame clones only and misses some. The data hold approximately 76,000 clones, with about 90% observed a single time. The specimen sequenced was peripheral blood. The source is a man at least 80 years old in a cohort sampled during active COVID-19.

The rearrangement uses TRBV2 and TRBJ1-3; tentative D call: TRBD1 (5 bases). CDR3 length: 14 amino acids. Trimming took 3 bases from V and 0 from J, leaving 6 bases between them. CDR1 and CDR2 from the germline V gene are SNHLY and FYNNEI. CDR3 in amino acids: CASSDRASGNTIYF. Written as DNA, the CDR3 is TGTGCCAGCAGTGACAGGGCCTCTGGAAACACCATATATTTT. Looking up the rest from reference TRBV2 and TRBJ1-3 gives the full variable domain: EPEVTQTPSHQVTQMGQEVILRCVPISNHLYFYWYRQILGQKVEFLVSFYNNEISEKSEIFDDQFSVERPDGSNFTLKIRSTKLEDSAMYFCASSDRASGNTIYFGEGSWLTVV.

The CDR3, as DNA: TGCGCCAGCAGCTTGGGGGACTATTCCTACGAGCAGTACTTC. Residues: CASSLGDYSYEQYF. V is TRBV5-1 and J is TRBJ2-7, with TRBD2 identical over 7 bases. The CDR3 runs to 14 residues. Germline V gene sequence: CDR1 SGHRS, CDR2 YFSETQ. Trimming cost V 0 bases and J 1 base; bases outside gene matches: 1.

The rearrangement links TRBV3-1 (or the pseudogene TRBV3-2) to TRBJ2-3, with TRBD2 identical over 8 bases. Germline V CDR1 and CDR2: LGHDT, YNNKEL (reference sequence). With 1 base clipped from V and 6 bases from J, the junction kept 6 bases outside the gene matches. CDR3 size: 15 residues. The CDR3 coding sequence is TGTGCCAGCAGCCAAGGGCCGACTAGCGCGGATACGCAGTATTTT. It is translated as CASSQGPTSADTQYF.

This clone has just a few counts. The genes are TRBV12-3 or TRBV12-4 and TRBJ1-2; 8 bases fit TRBD1. The CDR3 totals 13 residues. V shed 5 bases and J 8 bases; nucleotides not matched to a gene: 7. CDR3 region: CASSEDREDGYTF. The CDR3 nucleotides read TGTGCCAGCAGTGAGGACAGGGAAGACGGCTACACCTTC.

This rearrangement joins TRBV28 to TRBJ1-1, with a possible D match to TRBD1 (6 bases). This CDR3 is 15 amino acids long. V was clipped by 2 bases and J by 3 bases, with 13 bases between them. Germline V gene sequence: CDR1 MDHEN, CDR2 SYDVKM. The CDR3 DNA sequence: TGTGCCAGCAGTTTAACAACAGGGCCGGACACTGAAGCTTTCTTT. Protein product: CASSLTTGPDTEAFF.